This T cell receptor beta chain was captured in a study of T cells in Graves' hyperthyroidism and ophthalmopathy. Amplification yielded TCR beta CDR3 regions, with RNA transcripts as the source. RT-PCR in the first round (using the HTBI primer set) targeted the TCR CDR3. Each CDR3 protein gets one entry after TCRdb re-called the multiplex PCR reads with MiXCR. The data show under 750,000 distinct CDR3 sequences, roughly a sixth seen once. Between the trimmed V and J ends, which lost 1 base and 4 bases, there was a span of 16 bases. The CDR3 has 15 residues. Germline CDR1 SQVTM, CDR2 ANQGSEA. The chain couples TRBV29-1 to TRBJ2-5; D unresolved. The sequenced material came from blood. This TCR derives from a woman aged 45-65 years with Graves' hyperthyroidism that later progressed to Graves' ophthalmopathy. The CDR3 DNA sequence: TGCAGCGTTGAAGCCCTTAGGTTAGGGCCAGAGACCCAGTACTTC. This codes for CSVEALRLGPETQYF.